Listed below are T cell receptor beta chains from one sample, sequenced in a study of post-analysis software for immune sequencing data. TCRdb analysed the PCR reads with MiXCR anew, one entry per CDR3 protein. Among 250,000 to 300,000 distinct CDR3 sequences listed, 30% to 45% were seen once. Sequencing input: blood. The receptors shown here come from a girl aged 10-17 years with multiple sclerosis. The conserved cysteine and the conserved F or W are not part of the CDR3 here. Fields, in order: CDR3 length, V gene, CDR3 protein.

cdr3_length: 12; v_call: TRBV7-2; cdr3_aa: ASSLDRGYNEQF
cdr3_length: 15; v_call: TRBV4-1; cdr3_aa: ASSQGVPSGGAYEQY
cdr3_length: 10; v_call: TRBV13; cdr3_aa: ASSQLGNEQF
cdr3_length: 13; v_call: TRBV5-1; cdr3_aa: ASSLDPGENTEAF
cdr3_length: 10; v_call: TRBV12-3/TRBV12-4; cdr3_aa: ASSLGDPEAF
cdr3_length: 12; v_call: TRBV27; cdr3_aa: ASSLSGHYNEQY
cdr3_length: 14; v_call: TRBV9; cdr3_aa: ASSVATGGSTGELF
cdr3_length: 13; v_call: TRBV29-1; cdr3_aa: SVEDSKTGSRGYT
cdr3_length: 11; v_call: TRBV12-3/TRBV12-4; cdr3_aa: ASSLDEYQPQH
cdr3_length: 14; v_call: TRBV6-1; cdr3_aa: ASSEYRHRPNQPQH
cdr3_length: 11; v_call: TRBV10-3; cdr3_aa: AISVRGAVGYT
cdr3_length: 11; v_call: TRBV5-6; cdr3_aa: TSSLNRGNEQF
cdr3_length: 13; v_call: TRBV7-2; cdr3_aa: ASRDRSGGKDTQY
cdr3_length: 14; v_call: TRBV12-5; cdr3_aa: ASGSPGSGYGTEAF
cdr3_length: 9; v_call: TRBV5-1; cdr3_aa: ASSSPVEAF
cdr3_length: 13; v_call: TRBV20-1; cdr3_aa: SARWASGGEGTQY
cdr3_length: 13; v_call: TRBV25-1; cdr3_aa: ASSSRGAPQETQY
cdr3_length: 11; v_call: TRBV7-2; cdr3_aa: ASSPTTQETQY
cdr3_length: 11; v_call: TRBV7-9; cdr3_aa: ASSGGQSYVQY
cdr3_length: 15; v_call: TRBV4-1; cdr3_aa: ASSQGSGGYGNQPQH
cdr3_length: 15; v_call: TRBV20-1; cdr3_aa: SARRSSGSGGLHEQF
cdr3_length: 15; v_call: TRBV7-8; cdr3_aa: ASSPLMRGLSYNGQF
cdr3_length: 10; v_call: TRBV20-1; cdr3_aa: SAGRGPGELF
cdr3_length: 12; v_call: TRBV7-7; cdr3_aa: AGSPTRVTDTQY
cdr3_length: 15; v_call: TRBV6-5; cdr3_aa: ASSFLRTGGGTGELF
cdr3_length: 12; v_call: TRBV7-3; cdr3_aa: ASSLGTENSPLH
cdr3_length: 12; v_call: TRBV6-5; cdr3_aa: ASSYAQDRGGYT
cdr3_length: 14; v_call: TRBV5-5; cdr3_aa: ASSLGLAGGQETQY
cdr3_length: 12; v_call: TRBV20-1; cdr3_aa: SARDSTGDYGYT
cdr3_length: 11; v_call: TRBV6-2/TRBV6-3; cdr3_aa: ASSPTGNTEVF
cdr3_length: 11; v_call: TRBV19; cdr3_aa: ASSTQGKDGYT
cdr3_length: 10; v_call: TRBV4-1; cdr3_aa: ASSQGREPQH
cdr3_length: 10; v_call: TRBV2; cdr3_aa: ASSGTGTEAF
cdr3_length: 11; v_call: TRBV6-4; cdr3_aa: ASSDYAAHEQF
cdr3_length: 11; v_call: TRBV5-1; cdr3_aa: ASSLAAIDTQY
cdr3_length: 15; v_call: TRBV20-1; cdr3_aa: SAREPTPGLAAGSQY
cdr3_length: 11; v_call: TRBV10-3; cdr3_aa: AISEPGPYEQY
cdr3_length: 13; v_call: TRBV6-2/TRBV6-3; cdr3_aa: ASSPYGLAENIQY
cdr3_length: 10; v_call: TRBV15; cdr3_aa: ATGDARYEQY
cdr3_length: 13; v_call: TRBV20-1; cdr3_aa: SARLRTGPSYEQY
cdr3_length: 16; v_call: TRBV6-5; cdr3_aa: ASSFGTSGSAAYNEQF
cdr3_length: 10; v_call: TRBV25-1; cdr3_aa: ASGTSGGTQY
cdr3_length: 13; v_call: TRBV28; cdr3_aa: ASSSPTGIRYGYT
cdr3_length: 14; v_call: TRBV7-4; cdr3_aa: ASSLPRTSDQETQY
cdr3_length: 12; v_call: TRBV7-9; cdr3_aa: ASSSGLAGAAQY